The T cell receptor beta chain described here comes from a study of blood T cell repertoires in COVID-19. The CDR3 totals 13 residues. Trimming at V came to 8 bases and at J to 4 bases, leaving 5 bases not matched to a gene. CDR1 and CDR2 from the germline V gene are MNHEY and SMNVEV (reference sequence). Participants were placed into cohorts based on the clinical history they reported. Donors in Cohort 3 who had recovered were those with two negative PCRs, healthcare professional clearance, or resolution of their symptoms. Per the original data handling: Estimated nucleated cell counts came from reference gene primer amplification. Sequenced by immunoSEQ multiplex PCR; TCRdb stores in-frame clones only, minus some. From that table come the V and J calls and clone size; the DNA was used to work out D and trimming. The sample has under 250,000 clones; around 86% are singletons.

The V gene is TRBV27, the J gene TRBJ1-2, with 9 bases fitting TRBD1. Material: PBMCs or T cells enriched from blood (not recorded which). This clonotype was sampled from a man in his forties who had recovered from COVID-19. CDR3 DNA: TGTGCCAGCGGGACAGGGTCTGGCTATGGCTACACCTTC. It encodes CASGTGSGYGYTF.